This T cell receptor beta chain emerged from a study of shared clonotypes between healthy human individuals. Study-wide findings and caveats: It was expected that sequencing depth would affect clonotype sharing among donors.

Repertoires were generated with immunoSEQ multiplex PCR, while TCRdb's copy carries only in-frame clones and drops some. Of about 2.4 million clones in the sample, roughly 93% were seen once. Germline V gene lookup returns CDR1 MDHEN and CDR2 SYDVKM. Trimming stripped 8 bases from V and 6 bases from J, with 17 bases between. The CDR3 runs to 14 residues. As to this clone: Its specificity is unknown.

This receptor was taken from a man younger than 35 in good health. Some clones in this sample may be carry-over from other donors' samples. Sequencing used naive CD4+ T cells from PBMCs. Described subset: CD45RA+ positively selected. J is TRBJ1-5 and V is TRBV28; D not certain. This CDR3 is CASATVIVGQPQHF. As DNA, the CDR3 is TGTGCCAGCGCCACTGTTATAGTGGGTCAGCCCCAGCATTTT. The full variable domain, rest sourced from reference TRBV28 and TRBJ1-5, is DVKVTQSSRYLVKRTGEKVFLECVQDMDHENMFWYRQDPGLGLRLIYFSYDVKMKEKGDIPEGYSVSREKKERFSLILESASTNQTSMYLCASATVIVGQPQHFGDGTRLSIL.